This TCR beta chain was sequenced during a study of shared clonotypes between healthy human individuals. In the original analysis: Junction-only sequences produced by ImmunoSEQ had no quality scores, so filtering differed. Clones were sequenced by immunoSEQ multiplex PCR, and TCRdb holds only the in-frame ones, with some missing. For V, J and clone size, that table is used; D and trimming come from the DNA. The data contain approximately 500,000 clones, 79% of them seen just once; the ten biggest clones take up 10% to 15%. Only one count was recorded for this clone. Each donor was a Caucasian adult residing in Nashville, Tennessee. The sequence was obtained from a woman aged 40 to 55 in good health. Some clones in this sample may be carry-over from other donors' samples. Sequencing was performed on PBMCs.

Written as DNA, the CDR3 is TGTGCCAGCACCTGGGGGAGTCGTGGGATTAGCAATCAGCCCCAGCATTTT. It yields the protein CASTWGSRGISNQPQHF. The rearrangement links TRBV28 to TRBJ1-5; weak D call: TRBD1 (5 bases). There are 17 residues in the CDR3. Between the trimmed V and J ends, which lost 7 bases and 0 bases, there was a span of 19 bases. The germline V gene encodes CDR1 MDHEN and CDR2 SYDVKM.